This T cell receptor (beta chain) was identified during a study of T cells in Graves' hyperthyroidism and ophthalmopathy. PBMCs were obtained from over 8.5 ml fresh peripheral blood. CDR3 length equals 13 residues. V was cut by 6 bases and J by 7 bases, with 12 bases left in between. Germline V lookup: CDR1 LGHDT, CDR2 YNNKEL (reference sequence). Regions amplified from RNA transcripts were the TCR beta CDR3 regions. In the first-round RT-PCR of the TCR CDR3, the HTBI primer set was used. Via MiXCR, TCRdb re-called the multiplex PCR reads, giving one row per CDR3 protein. The sample carries approximately 400,000 distinct CDR3 sequences, 15% to 17% recorded once. Many counts were recorded for this clonotype.

Sequencing was carried out using blood. This clonotype was sampled from a woman in her late teens or twenties with Graves' hyperthyroidism that later progressed to Graves' ophthalmopathy. The chain uses TRBV3-1 and TRBJ1-4; D remains ambiguous. The CDR3, as DNA: TGTGCCAGCAGAGGATCGGCGGGTGAAAAACTGTTTTTT. Amino acids: CASRGSAGEKLFF.